This TCR beta chain was obtained from a study of blood T cell repertoires in COVID-19 (dated by TCRdb to the early 2020s). Background for the entire study: Samples from collaborators originated in the United States, Italy and Spain and spanned both the acute and convalescent phases of COVID-19. The material from the prospective study consisted of cDNA or gDNA derived from T cells, B-cell-depleted T cells, or PBMCs. Deeply sampled blood TCRbeta repertoires from subjects exposed to, actively infected with, or recovered from COVID-19 were included in the dataset. A freely available public database, intended as a resource for researchers studying the immune response to SARS-CoV-2, is where the repertoires were released. The samples were drawn from the first 160 participants of the ongoing ImmuneRACE study and from over 950 subjects provided by 6 global collaborators. A de-identified subject ID, COVID-19 status, age in years and sex were almost always included in the sample metadata. Where available, HLA class I and class II types were taken from metadata supplied by the sample provider and were not determined by assay-based typing. Beyond this particular receptor, the publication reports: The amount of clinical and demographic metadata varied by source and participant and was provided uncurated.

The collaborating institutions used their own protocols to collect whole blood in K2EDTA tubes. For TCRbeta analysis, collaborators shipped samples in one of three forms: frozen whole blood, isolated PBMCs, or DNA extracted from either of those sample types. This clone was detected only once. What this receptor recognizes is not known. It has no much larger one-base neighbor in the sample; base qualities were not kept. TCRbeta CDR3 regions were amplified from genomic DNA by means of the immunoSEQ Assay, a bias-controlled multiplex PCR. Under the source paper's analysis protocol: Within the assay, amplification of reference gene primers was used to estimate how many nucleated cells each sample contained. To quantify the absolute abundance of each unique TCRbeta CDR3 rearrangement, sequence reads were collapsed and filtered. For each sample, productive Simpson clonality was calculated by taking the square root of Simpson's diversity index across productive rearrangements. In TCRdb, the immuneACCESS table is reduced to in-frame sequences with V and J assigned. These tables do not hold every clone; where another copy was compared, an unresolved V gene accounts for under half, and the others remain unexplained. Clonal size and the V and J genes are those of that table, whereas D and trimming came from the DNA. The sample table contains about 110,000 clones; only one count was recorded for around 83% of them. 2.1% of the sample lies in the top ten.

Specimen: peripheral blood. The receptor's source is a human donor in a cohort sampled during active COVID-19.

CDR3 reads: CATSDSAGASIETQYF. In nucleotide form, the sequence is TGTGCCACCAGTGATAGTGCGGGAGCATCAATCGAGACCCAGTACTTC. The chain is assembled from TRBV24-1 and TRBJ2-5; TRBD2 agrees with 7 junctional bases. Spanning cysteine to phenylalanine, the CDR3 consists of 16 amino acids. The sequence is cut down to CDR3 DNA, 48 bases in frame from base 1. Based on the germline V gene, the CDR1 and CDR2 sequences are KGHDR and SFDVKD. V and J are trimmed by 3 bases and 5 bases, and the gene matches miss 11 bases of the junction.